This T cell receptor beta chain was sequenced during a study of OX40 agonist ivuxolimab in advanced cancers. In terms of the full investigation: Ivuxolimab was an agonistic, fully human IgG2 monoclonal antibody directed against OX40 (CD134), a costimulatory receptor. Intravenous ivuxolimab was administered to patients every 2 weeks at six dose levels: 0.01, 0.1, 0.3, 1.5, 3 and 10 mg/kg. Of the 50 to 55 patients in dose escalation, 19 had hepatocellular carcinoma, about 15 had melanoma, 9 had renal cell carcinoma and 9 had head and neck cancer. A male proportion of 70% to 90% and a mean age of approximately 61 years, ranging from 23 to 79, were recorded for the dose-escalation cohort. Prior anti-PD-1, anti-PD-L1 or anti-CTLA-4 therapy was permitted, and about 40% of dose-escalation patients had received checkpoint inhibitors. Partial responses occurred in three dose-escalation patients, of whom one had hepatocellular carcinoma and two had cutaneous melanoma. The point of sequencing TCRbeta in the periphery was to test whether ivuxolimab changed TCR sequence diversity and drove clonal T-cell expansion. The paper reports the monotherapy dose-escalation portion (N ≈ 50 patients) of the phase I ivuxolimab trial. Paper-wide results and their limitations: Partial responders in the 0.1-3.0 mg/kg groups had among the lowest normalized peripheral clonal expansion, especially among CD8+ T cells. At doses of 0.1 to 3.0 mg/kg, clonal expansion of both CD4+ and CD8+ blood T cells was observed from baseline to week 6. After ivuxolimab, CD8+ T cells had more expanded clones than CD4+ T cells on average. Antigen specificity was not determined for the clonally expanded peripheral T cells. Low levels of normalized T-cell clonal expansion were also seen in some patients who did not respond.

Patients with a history of autoimmune disease or receiving systemic immunosuppression were excluded from the trial. Peripheral blood for TCR sequencing was drawn from every dose cohort at baseline, at cycle 4 day 1 and at cycle 7 day 1. Samples were obtained from an open-label, multicenter, first-in-human phase I dose-escalation trial of ivuxolimab. The trial enrolled adults with locally advanced or metastatic head and neck squamous cell, hepatocellular, melanoma or renal cell carcinoma. Before TCR sequencing, CD4+ T cells and CD8+ T cells from peripheral blood were sorted into separate populations. From the germline V gene, CDR1 is MGHRA and CDR2 is YSYEKL. Including cysteine and phenylalanine, the CDR3 has 14 amino acids. The only DNA kept is the CDR3, 42 bases in frame from the first base. Trimmed from V: 1 base; trimmed from J: 8 bases; junction bases lacking a gene match: 4. Note on this clone: Its recognized antigen is unknown. No much larger clone exists at a distance of one base, and base qualities are not known.

Genomic DNA was extracted from sorted cells for sequencing of the TCRbeta CDR3 region. TCRbeta CDR3 regions were sequenced using the immunoSEQ Assay. As stored in TCRdb, this immuneACCESS dataset retains in-frame rearrangements with V and J assigned. A fraction of the clones does not appear; measured against another copy, unresolved V genes explain less than half of the discrepancy, and the remainder lacks a known reason. The sample table shows tens of thousands of clones, and roughly 86% are seen once. Approximately 1.2% of the sample is held by the ten biggest clonotypes. The material sequenced was CD4+ or CD8+ T cells sorted from blood, taken in a trial of the OX40 agonist ivuxolimab. This receptor chain uses TRBV4-1 and TRBJ1-4, with 7 middle bases fitting TRBD1. This sequence was found in an adult with an advanced solid tumor such as melanoma, head and neck, liver or kidney cancer. At the DNA level, the sequence is TGCGCCAGCAGCCAAGGGGGACAGTTCGAAAAACTGTTTTTT. The translation is CASSQGGQFEKLFF.